This T cell receptor beta chain was captured by sequencing in a study of early T cells in non-severe SARS-CoV-2 infection. There are a few counts of this clonotype. Individual cDNA molecules were tagged with unique molecular identifiers. TCRdb fed the 5' RACE reads into MiXCR, producing one record per CDR3 protein. The sample shows tens of thousands of distinct CDR3 sequences, about 10% of them seen only once. V dropped 3 bases and J dropped 4; count of bases not matched to a gene: 17. This CDR3 region has 19 residues. Germline loops: CDR1 SGHNT, CDR2 YYREEE (reference sequence). The sequence came from an adult who was a healthcare worker with PCR-confirmed SARS-CoV-2 infection or an uninfected control (not recorded which). The sequences come from whole blood, collected at baseline. The genes are TRBV5-4 and TRBJ2-1; TRBD1 matches 9 bases. In DNA, the CDR3 is TGTGCCAGCAGCTCTTCCAGGACAGGGGTCCCCCCCGCATACAATGAGCAGTTCTTC. This translates into CASSSSRTGVPPAYNEQFF. Together with reference TRBV5-4 and TRBJ2-1, the CDR3 gives the full variable domain: ETGVTQSPTHLIKTRGQQVTLRCSSQSGHNTVSWYQQALGQGPQFIFQYYREEENGRGNFPPRFSGLQFPNYSSELNVNALELDDSALYLCASSSSRTGVPPAYNEQFFGPGTRLTVL.